These 25 T cell receptor beta chains were sequenced from one sample in a study of cytomegalovirus exposure and HLA in healthy donors. Use of 60 Vbeta and 13 Jbeta primers characterized the PCR. Only in-frame clones appear in the TCRdb table, and some are missing; sequencing was by immunoSEQ multiplex PCR. This table holds roughly 100,000 clones, 70% to 85% found once. The sample taken for sequencing was PBMCs. All receptors come from a woman aged 18-29 years in good health and CMV-seropositive.

The chain joins TRBV19 to TRBJ1-2; D is unresolved. V gave up 6 bases and J gave up 8 bases, with 16 bases separating them. The CDR3 runs 13 residues. CDR1 is LNHDA and CDR2 is SQIVND in the germline V gene (reference sequence). The CDR3 protein is CASRETRGEGYTF. CDR3 coding DNA: TGTGCCAGTAGAGAGACGAGAGGTGAAGGCTACACCTTC. The full variable domain, with the rest looked up from reference TRBV19 and TRBJ1-2, is DGGITQSPKYLFRKEGQNVTLSCEQNLNHDAMYWYRQDPGQGLRLIYYSQIVNDFQKGDIAEGYSVSREKKESFPLTVTSAQKNPTAFYLCASRETRGEGYTFGSGTRLTVV.

The chain couples TRBV27 to TRBJ1-5, with 8 bases lining up with TRBD1. V shed 6 bases and J 9 bases; nucleotides not matched to a gene: 10. Germline V gene data show CDR1 as MNHEY and CDR2 as SMNVEV (reference sequence). The CDR3 consists of 14 residues. This chain's CDR3 is CASRQDRVDTPQHF. The CDR3 DNA follows: TGTGCCAGCAGACAGGACAGGGTGGATACGCCCCAGCATTTT.

This rearrangement joins TRBV4-1 to TRBJ2-2; D possibly corresponds to TRBD1 (5 bases). The ends were cut back, 3 bases at V and 4 bases at J, with 18 bases in the middle. Germline lookup yields CDR1 MGHRA and CDR2 YSYEKL. CDR3 length equals 17 residues. Written as DNA, the CDR3 is TGCGCCAGCAGCCAGGCCCCGAGAGTTAGGGGCACCGGGGAGCTGTTTTTT. Amino acid sequence: CASSQAPRVRGTGELFF.

The chain employs TRBV30 and TRBJ2-7, with TRBD2 identical over 10 bases. Trimming at V came to 4 bases and at J to 1 base, leaving 4 bases not matched to a gene. From germline, CDR1 is GTSNPN and CDR2 SVGIG (reference sequence). The CDR3 consists of 14 residues. The CDR3 coding sequence is TGTGCCTGGACTAGCGGGAGAGGGTCCTACGAGCAGTACTTC. Residues: CAWTSGRGSYEQYF.

The chain has TRBV28 and TRBJ2-3; 9 positions agree with TRBD2. This CDR3 region has 14 residues. Losses at the gene ends were 8 bases for V and 0 bases for J; bases not matched to a gene: 3. Germline CDR1 is MDHEN and CDR2 is SYDVKM. The CDR3 reads CASSSGASTDTQYF. CDR3 in DNA: TGTGCCAGCTCTAGCGGGGCCAGCACAGATACGCAGTATTTT.

As for this clone: Sequence at one end of the junction differs from germline and may be a read error. This same CDR3 is encoded by further DNA sequences in the sample. This chain uses TRBV30 with TRBJ1-6, with TRBD1 identical over 7 bases. CDR3 length equals 13 residues. Germline CDR1 reads GTSNPN; CDR2 reads SVGIG (reference sequence). The CDR3 here is CAWSAGGNSPLHF. The CDR3 nucleotides read TGTGCCTGGAGTGCAGGGGGTAATTCCCCCCTCCACTTT.

The chain links TRBV30 to TRBJ2-3, with TRBD2 matching over 12 bases. Losses at the gene ends were 8 bases for V and 4 bases for J; bases not matched to a gene: 7. This CDR3 is built from 14 residues. CDR1 is GTSNPN and CDR2 is SVGIG in the germline V gene (reference sequence). This chain's CDR3 is CAQQTSGSADTQYF. CDR3 DNA sequence: TGTGCCCAACAGACTAGCGGGAGCGCAGATACGCAGTATTTT.

The rearrangement joins TRBV5-6 to TRBJ1-4; 7 positions match TRBD1. The CDR3 has 14 residues. Losses at the gene ends were 0 bases for V and 7 bases for J; bases not matched to a gene: 3. CDR1 and CDR2 from the germline V gene are SGHDT and YYEEEE. The CDR3 reads CASSLGQGGEKLFF. The DNA for the CDR3 is TGTGCCAGCAGCTTGGGTCAGGGGGGTGAAAAACTGTTTTTT.

In its sample, this clone was seen once. The chain couples TRBV6-6 to TRBJ1-5; D call uncertain. The CDR3 loop spans 16 amino acids. Germline assignment: CDR1 MNHNY and CDR2 SVGAGI (reference sequence). The V and J ends lost 2 bases and 5 bases respectively, with 16 bases between them. CDR3 protein: CASSYAGRPLDQPQHF. The CDR3 bases are TGTGCCAGCAGTTACGCCGGGCGCCCACTAGATCAGCCCCAGCATTTT.

This chain uses TRBV2 with TRBJ1-5, with D perhaps matching TRBD1 (6 bases). Trimming shortened V by 4 bases and J by 4 bases, and 14 bases separated the two germline ends. The CDR3 runs 15 residues. Germline CDR1 and CDR2: SNHLY and FYNNEI. CDR3 residues: CASSGGRGGNQPQHF. The DNA for the CDR3 is TGTGCCAGCAGTGGGGGGCGGGGGGGAAATCAGCCCCAGCATTTT.

This sequence joins TRBV19 and TRBJ1-5; D remains unclear. Deletions cut 2 bases from V and 4 bases from J, with 15 bases between. CDR1 LNHDA and CDR2 SQIVND come from the germline V gene (reference sequence). This CDR3 region has 16 residues. CDR3 amino acids: CASSISRGRENQPQHF. The DNA for the CDR3 is TGTGCCAGTAGTATATCCCGGGGTCGAGAGAATCAGCCCCAGCATTTT.

This rearrangement joins TRBV27 to TRBJ1-5, with TRBD1 identical over 11 bases. Germline assignment: CDR1 MNHEY and CDR2 SMNVEV (reference sequence). This CDR3 region has 16 residues. With 4 bases clipped from V and 6 bases from J, the junction kept 8 bases outside the gene matches. CDR3 DNA: TGTGCCAGCAGTTCCCGGGACAGGGGGTATCGTCAGCCCCAGCATTTT. As protein: CASSSRDRGYRQPQHF.

This rearrangement joins TRBV27 to TRBJ2-7; 8 bases are a match to TRBD2. The CDR3 extends over 14 amino acids. The germline V gene has CDR1 MNHEY and CDR2 SMNVEV (reference sequence). The junction had 5 bases not matched to a gene; V was cut back by 2 bases and J by 5 bases. CDR3 coding DNA: TGTGCCAGCAGTTTAGGGACTAGTAGTGACGAGCAGTACTTC. Translated, it gives CASSLGTSSDEQYF.

This rearrangement joins TRBV5-1 to TRBJ1-1, with a possible D match to TRBD1 (6 bases). Deletions cut 3 bases from V and 2 bases from J, with 17 bases between. Germline loops: CDR1 SGHRS, CDR2 YFSETQ. CDR3 length equals 16 residues. The CDR3 sequence: CASSSDIGTKNTEAFF. Written as DNA, the CDR3 is TGCGCCAGCAGCTCGGACATCGGGACAAAAAACACTGAAGCTTTCTTT.

The chain joins TRBV19 to TRBJ2-7, with 7 bases identical to TRBD2. Germline V gives CDR1 LNHDA, CDR2 SQIVND (reference sequence). This CDR3 comprises 15 residues. Trimming at V came to 1 base and at J to 0 bases, leaving 3 bases not matched to a gene. CDR3 in amino acids: CASSIGLAVSYEQYF. The DNA of the CDR3 is TGTGCCAGTAGTATAGGGCTAGCGGTCTCCTACGAGCAGTACTTC. The full variable domain, with the rest looked up from reference TRBV19 and TRBJ2-7, is DGGITQSPKYLFRKEGQNVTLSCEQNLNHDAMYWYRQDPGQGLRLIYYSQIVNDFQKGDIAEGYSVSREKKESFPLTVTSAQKNPTAFYLCASSIGLAVSYEQYFGPGTRLTVT.

The chain uses TRBV7-8 and TRBJ1-4, with 9 bases lining up with TRBD1. V lost 6 bases to trimming and J lost 2 bases; unmatched junction nucleotides: 1. The germline CDR1 and CDR2 sequences are SGHVS and FQNEAQ. This CDR3 region has 14 residues. The DNA of the CDR3 is TGTGCCAGCAGTGGACAGGGGACTAATGAAAAACTGTTTTTT. Translation gives CASSGQGTNEKLFF.

This chain links TRBV5-1 with TRBJ2-1, with 8 bases lining up with TRBD1. V trimming: 4 bases; J trimming: 2 bases; junction bases outside the gene matches: 5. The CDR3 extends over 15 amino acids. The germline CDR1 and CDR2 sequences are SGHRS and YFSETQ. The CDR3 sequence is CASSLDRGTYNEQFF. The CDR3 nucleotides are TGCGCCAGCAGCCTCGACAGGGGAACCTACAATGAGCAGTTCTTC.

This clone appeared a few times. This sample includes further DNA sequences coding for the same CDR3. The rearrangement links TRBV7-8 to TRBJ1-5, with a possible D match to TRBD1 (6 bases). There are 15 residues in the CDR3. Trimming pared 5 bases from V and 0 bases from J, leaving 11 bases between. The germline gives CDR1 SGHVS, CDR2 FQNEAQ. The CDR3 protein is CASSPQGNSNQPQHF. As DNA, the CDR3 is TGTGCCAGCAGCCCTCAGGGGAATAGCAATCAGCCCCAGCATTTT.

The chain has TRBV18 and TRBJ1-1; 7 nucleotides align to TRBD1. J was trimmed by 5 bases and V by 2 bases; bases with no gene match: 2. Per the germline V gene, CDR1 is KGHSH and CDR2 is LQKENI. This CDR3 is built from 13 residues. Here the CDR3 reads CASSPNRGTEAFF. The CDR3 DNA follows: TGTGCCAGCTCACCAAACAGGGGAACTGAAGCTTTCTTT.

V and J are TRBV19 and TRBJ2-5; D perhaps matches TRBD1 (5 bases). Per the germline V gene, CDR1 is LNHDA and CDR2 is SQIVND (reference sequence). The CDR3 is 12 amino acids. V was cut by 8 bases and J by 5 bases, with 12 bases left in between. The CDR3 region has the DNA TGTGCCAGTTCGCAGGGTAAGGAGACCCAGTACTTC. Translated: CASSQGKETQYF.

This chain joins TRBV6-5 and TRBJ2-1; TRBD2 matches at 11 bases. The CDR3 extends over 16 amino acids. Per the germline V gene, CDR1 is MNHEY and CDR2 is SVGAGI. Trimming cost V 4 bases and J 1 base; bases outside gene matches: 3. This CDR3 is CASSSLAGGSYNEQFF. CDR3 nucleotide sequence: TGTGCCAGCAGTTCGCTAGCGGGAGGTTCCTACAATGAGCAGTTCTTC.

The chain couples TRBV4-1 to TRBJ1-3, with 7 bases matching TRBD1. V lost 0 bases to trimming and J lost 0 bases; unmatched junction nucleotides: 8. This CDR3 comprises 18 residues. CDR1 MGHRA and CDR2 YSYEKL come from the germline V gene. The CDR3 spells CASSQDRLRQGSGNTIYF. In DNA form, the CDR3 reads TGCGCCAGCAGCCAAGATCGCTTGAGACAGGGCTCTGGAAACACCATATATTTT.

V usage is TRBV5-1 and J usage is TRBJ2-2; 13 bases fit TRBD2. The length of the CDR3 is 17 residues. J was trimmed by 6 bases and V by 6 bases; bases with no gene match: 11. Germline loops: CDR1 SGHRS, CDR2 YFSETQ. CDR3: CASNLNGGLAGPGELFF. DNA of the CDR3: TGCGCCAGCAACCTCAACGGGGGACTAGCGGGACCCGGGGAGCTGTTTTTT.

This clone showed up just once. The rearrangement links TRBV12-5 to TRBJ2-1; 10 bases are shared with TRBD2. J was trimmed by 8 bases and V by 3 bases; bases with no gene match: 16. The CDR3 length is 18 residues. Germline V gene sequence: CDR1 LGHNT, CDR2 FRNRAP. DNA for the CDR3: TGTGCTAGTGGTTTCTCCCCCCTAACTAGCGGGGTTTTGGATGAGCAGTTCTTC. Translated: CASGFSPLTSGVLDEQFF. The whole variable domain, remainder taken from reference TRBV12-5 and TRBJ2-1, is DARVTQTPRHKVTEMGQEVTMRCQPILGHNTVFWYRQTMMQGLELLAYFRNRAPLDDSGMPKDRFSAEMPDATLATLKIQPSEPRDSAVYFCASGFSPLTSGVLDEQFFGPGTRLTVL.

This clone was picked up a small number of times. The V and J genes are TRBV20-1 and TRBJ2-4, with TRBD2 matching over 8 bases. The V and J ends lost 5 bases and 13 bases, in that order; junction bases with no gene match: 7. The CDR3 runs 11 residues. The germline V gene has CDR1 DFQATT and CDR2 SNEGSKA (reference sequence). CDR3 region: CSADVLAEQYF. Written as DNA, the CDR3 is TGCAGTGCTGATGTACTAGCGGAACAGTACTTC.